The 28 T cell receptor beta chains reported below all come from one sample, sequenced in a study of cytomegalovirus exposure and HLA in healthy donors. Researchers ran the PCR with 60 Vbeta and 13 Jbeta primers. Using immunoSEQ multiplex PCR, the repertoire was profiled, and TCRdb retains in-frame clones only, with some absent. The sample holds 95,000 to 150,000 clones; roughly 70% are singletons and the top ten take more than 3%. Specimen: PBMCs. The receptor set was obtained from a man in his thirties or forties in good health and CMV-seronegative.

This chain links TRBV7-8 with TRBJ1-5, with a weak D call TRBD1 (5 bases). This CDR3 contains 18 residues. The ends were cut back, 1 base at V and 4 bases at J, with 20 bases in the middle. Germline loops: CDR1 SGHVS, CDR2 FQNEAQ. The CDR3 nucleotides read TGTGCCAGCAGCTTAGTCTCCCGAAGGGGAGGAAGAAATCAGCCCCAGCATTTT. It encodes CASSLVSRRGGRNQPQHF. Filled out from reference TRBV7-8 and TRBJ1-5, the complete variable domain reads GAGVSQSPRYKVAKRGQDVALRCDPISGHVSLFWYQQALGQGPEFLTYFQNEAQLDKSGLPSDRFFAERPEGSVSTLKIQRTQQEDSAVYLCASSLVSRRGGRNQPQHFGDGTRLSIL.

On this clone: The same CDR3 also results from other DNA sequences found in this sample. The chain links TRBV7-6 to TRBJ2-7; TRBD1 aligns across 8 bases. The CDR3 consists of 16 residues. V trimming: 0 bases; J trimming: 1 base; junction bases outside the gene matches: 5. Germline V lookup: CDR1 SGHVS, CDR2 FNYEAQ. CDR3 in amino acids: CASSLAADRGSYEQYF. The CDR3 DNA sequence: TGTGCCAGCAGCTTAGCGGCCGACAGGGGTTCCTACGAGCAGTACTTC. The complete variable domain, with remaining parts taken from reference TRBV7-6 and TRBJ2-7, reads GAGVSQSPRYKVTKRGQDVALRCDPISGHVSLYWYRQALGQGPEFLTYFNYEAQQDKSGLPNDRFSAERPEGSISTLTIQRTEQRDSAMYRCASSLAADRGSYEQYFGPGTRLTVT.

This sequence joins TRBV6-1 and TRBJ2-7, with D possibly TRBD2 on 5 matching bases. This CDR3 region has 15 residues. Germline assignment: CDR1 MNHNS and CDR2 SASEGT. V dropped 6 bases and J dropped 2 bases, with 17 bases sitting between them. CDR3 region: CASRATWTLPYEQYF. DNA for the CDR3: TGTGCCAGCAGAGCTACCTGGACTTTGCCCTACGAGCAGTACTTC.

V gene TRBV28 combines with J gene TRBJ2-7; D is uncertain. V lost 2 bases and J 1 base, leaving 6 bases between the germline ends. Germline lookup yields CDR1 MDHEN and CDR2 SYDVKM. The CDR3 has 13 residues. CDR3 sequence: CASSLPGSYEQYF. In DNA, the CDR3 is TGTGCCAGCAGTTTACCAGGATCCTACGAGCAGTACTTC.

The rearrangement joins TRBV6-6 to TRBJ2-5; 10 bases are shared with TRBD2. Germline CDR1 MNHNY, CDR2 SVGAGI (reference sequence). V shed 0 bases and J 5 bases; nucleotides not matched to a gene: 6. The CDR3 sequence is 16 residues long. The CDR3 reads CASSYSERGGRETQYF. In nucleotides, the CDR3 is TGTGCCAGCAGTTACTCAGAGCGGGGGGGCAGGGAGACCCAGTACTTC.

CDR3 in DNA: TGTGCCAGTAGGGCAGTCAATCAGCCCCAGCATTTT. Protein sequence: CASRAVNQPQHF. The J gene is TRBJ1-5, the V gene TRBV19; D is uncertain. Germline V gene sequence: CDR1 LNHDA, CDR2 SQIVND (reference sequence). The V and J ends lost 6 bases and 3 bases respectively, with 6 bases between them. This CDR3 region has 12 residues.

This chain links TRBV28 with TRBJ1-6; D remains ambiguous. V was shortened by 6 bases and J by 3 bases, with 9 bases between the two germline ends. From germline, CDR1 is MDHEN and CDR2 SYDVKM. CDR3 length: 14 residues. CDR3 sequence (DNA): TGTGCCAGCAGCGCCGCGGTCTATAATTCACCCCTCCACTTT. Encoded protein: CASSAAVYNSPLHF.

This clone was detected only once. This rearrangement joins TRBV6-5 to TRBJ2-5; TRBD1 matches at 10 bases. Matching the DNA end better, TRBJ2-7 makes the J call doubtful. The V gene's germline CDR1 is MNHEY and CDR2 SVGAGI. The CDR3 sequence is 16 residues long. The CDR3 coding sequence is TGTGCCAGCAGTTATACCGGGGGACAGGGGAACTACGAGCAGTACTTC. It codes for CASSYTGGQGNYEQYF.

The chain links TRBV5-4 to TRBJ2-7; TRBD1 aligns across 8 bases. From germline, CDR1 is SGHNT and CDR2 YYREEE (reference sequence). V shed 0 bases, J shed 3 bases, and the junction held 5 bases outside the gene matches. The CDR3 runs to 15 residues. CDR3 in amino acids: CASSLGQGLIYEQYF. The CDR3 coding sequence is TGTGCCAGCAGCTTGGGACAGGGGCTCATCTACGAGCAGTACTTC. The variable domain in full, completed from reference TRBV5-4 and TRBJ2-7, reads ETGVTQSPTHLIKTRGQQVTLRCSSQSGHNTVSWYQQALGQGPQFIFQYYREEENGRGNFPPRFSGLQFPNYSSELNVNALELDDSALYLCASSLGQGLIYEQYFGPGTRLTVT.

J is TRBJ1-5 and V is TRBV2; D gene uncertain. The V end lost 4 bases, the J end lost 4 bases, and 11 bases lay between the germline ends. CDR3 length: 14 amino acids. Germline assignment: CDR1 SNHLY and CDR2 FYNNEI. The CDR3 DNA reads as TGTGCCAGCAGTGTGGAGAATTCGAATCAGCCCCAGCATTTT. Protein product: CASSVENSNQPQHF.

The chain couples TRBV28 to TRBJ1-4, with D maybe TRBD1 (6 bases). The germline CDR1 and CDR2 sequences are MDHEN and SYDVKM. The CDR3 consists of 14 residues. V was trimmed by 7 bases and J by 5 bases, leaving 14 bases between them. CDR3 in amino acids: CASTRGHTNEKLFF. The CDR3 coding sequence is TGTGCCAGCACCCGGGGACACACGAATGAAAAACTGTTTTTT.

Only a few counts were recorded for this clone. The chain couples TRBV6-4 to TRBJ1-2; 7 bases match TRBD1. Germline loops: CDR1 MRHNA, CDR2 SNTAGT. Germline trimming cut 2 bases from V and 8 bases from J; bases unmatched to any gene: 5. The CDR3 extends over 13 amino acids. Written as DNA, the CDR3 is TGTGCCAGCAGTGACAGGGGGCGTGAGGGCTACACCTTC. Protein sequence: CASSDRGREGYTF.

The J gene is TRBJ2-2, the V gene TRBV9; D not certain. Trimming left V 1 base short and J 1 base short, with 11 bases between. The CDR3 is made up of 16 amino acids. CDR1 and CDR2 from the germline V gene are SGDLS and YYNGEE. In DNA, the CDR3 is TGTGCCAGCAGCGTACCCCCATCAGGGAACACCGGGGAGCTGTTTTTT. It translates to CASSVPPSGNTGELFF.

The V call is TRBV9, the J call TRBJ1-3; possibly TRBD1 for D (6 bases). This CDR3 spans 18 amino acids. Germline V gene data show CDR1 as SGDLS and CDR2 as YYNGEE. V was trimmed by 4 bases and J by 0 bases, leaving 20 bases between them. The CDR3 nucleotides read TGTGCCAGCAGCCCCCGGGGGGGGCAGGTCCTCTCTGGAAACACCATATATTTT. Amino acids: CASSPRGGQVLSGNTIYF. Looking up the rest from reference TRBV9 and TRBJ1-3 gives the full variable domain: DSGVTQTPKHLITATGQRVTLRCSPRSGDLSVYWYQQSLDQGLQFLIQYYNGEERAKGNILERFSAQQFPDLHSELNLSSLELGDSALYFCASSPRGGQVLSGNTIYFGEGSWLTVV.

This clone was seen a single time. This rearrangement joins TRBV7-2 to TRBJ1-2; D may be TRBD1 (5 bases). Trimming stripped 5 bases from V and 4 bases from J, with 14 bases between. Germline loops: CDR1 SGHTA, CDR2 FQGNSA. CDR3 length: 14 amino acids. DNA for the CDR3: TGTGCCAGCAGCGAGCAGGGATACCTCTATGGCTACACCTTC. Translation gives CASSEQGYLYGYTF.

The chain carries TRBV2 and TRBJ1-2, with D perhaps TRBD1 (6 bases). This CDR3 is built from 13 residues. Trimming shortened V by 10 bases and J by 2 bases, and 14 bases separated the two germline ends. Looked up from germline, CDR1 is SNHLY and CDR2 is FYNNEI. CDR3 bases: TGTGCCACCTGGACAGAGGGAAACTATGGCTACACCTTC. This sequence encodes CATWTEGNYGYTF.

The chain links TRBV5-5 to TRBJ1-6, with D possibly TRBD1 on 5 matching bases. The germline CDR1 and CDR2 sequences are SGHKS and YYEKEE (reference sequence). The CDR3 loop spans 13 amino acids. Trimming left V 4 bases short and J 11 bases short, with 13 bases between. CDR3 loop: CASSLWDFPPLHF. CDR3 in DNA: TGTGCCAGCAGCCTATGGGACTTTCCACCCCTCCACTTT.

The chain carries TRBV7-2 and TRBJ2-3; 9 positions match TRBD2. The CDR3 is made up of 16 amino acids. The germline V gene encodes CDR1 SGHTA and CDR2 FQGNSA. V trimming: 2 bases; J trimming: 1 base; junction bases outside the gene matches: 4. The CDR3 is CASSLRSSGGTDTQYF. The CDR3 DNA sequence: TGTGCCAGCAGCTTACGGTCTAGCGGGGGCACAGATACGCAGTATTTT. Based on the CDR3 plus reference TRBV7-2 and TRBJ2-3, the full variable domain is GAGVSQSPSNKVTEKGKDVELRCDPISGHTALYWYRQSLGQGLEFLIYFQGNSAPDKSGLPSDRFSAERTGGSVSTLTIQRTQQEDSAVYLCASSLRSSGGTDTQYFGPGTRLTVL.

The chain couples TRBV6-5 to TRBJ1-5; 8 bases are shared with TRBD1. This CDR3 comprises 15 residues. From germline, CDR1 is MNHEY and CDR2 SVGAGI. V lost 5 bases and J lost 2; bases outside the gene matches: 5. The CDR3 is CASSQGQDGNQPQHF. CDR3 bases: TGTGCCAGCAGTCAGGGACAGGATGGCAATCAGCCCCAGCATTTT.

The CDR3 DNA follows: TGCGCCAGCAGCTTGGACGGGAATGAGCAGTTCTTC. Translated: CASSLDGNEQFF. V usage is TRBV5-1 and J usage is TRBJ2-1; no clear D. Trimming pared 0 bases from V and 7 bases from J, leaving 5 bases between. The CDR3 contains 12 residues. CDR1 SGHRS and CDR2 YFSETQ come from the germline V gene.

In the case of this clone: One junction end does not reproduce the germline sequence, and a read error may be involved. The rearrangement joins TRBV7-9 to TRBJ1-2, with D hard to call. The germline CDR1 and CDR2 sequences are SEHNR and FQNEAQ (reference sequence). This CDR3 has 14 amino acids. CDR3: CSSSLGQINYGYTF. CDR3 coding DNA: TGTTCCAGCAGCTTAGGGCAAATTAACTATGGCTACACCTTC.

This chain uses TRBV6-1 with TRBJ2-7; 15 bases align to TRBD2. Germline V gene data show CDR1 as MNHNS and CDR2 as SASEGT. The CDR3 extends over 17 amino acids. Trimming at V came to 4 bases and at J to 4 bases, leaving 8 bases not matched to a gene. The CDR3 DNA reads as TGTGCCAGCAGTGGCCGCCCGGGACTAGCGGGGGGATACGAGCAGTACTTC. Encoded protein: CASSGRPGLAGGYEQYF.

This clone was detected once. The J gene is TRBJ2-7, the V gene TRBV11-2; D not certain. Per the germline V gene, CDR1 is SGHAT and CDR2 is FQNNGV. This CDR3 region has 13 residues. With 0 bases removed from V and 7 bases from J, the gap between germline ends came to 10 bases. This CDR3 is CASSLEGAREQYF. CDR3 in DNA: TGTGCCAGCAGCTTAGAAGGAGCAAGGGAGCAGTACTTC.

This clone was recorded a few times. The V gene is TRBV7-2, the J gene TRBJ2-3, with 7 bases identical to TRBD2. The CDR3 has 19 amino acids. V dropped 3 bases and J dropped 1; count of bases not matched to a gene: 16. Looked up from germline, CDR1 is SGHTA and CDR2 is FQGNSA. The CDR3 nucleotides read TGTGCCAGCAGCTTTGACGGGGGGACTTGGGGACTCGGCACAGATACGCAGTATTTT. Translation: CASSFDGGTWGLGTDTQYF.

This clone was seen more than once but under ten times. V usage is TRBV19 and J usage is TRBJ1-5; 7 nucleotides align to TRBD1. The CDR3 has 15 amino acids. CDR1 and CDR2 from the germline V gene are LNHDA and SQIVND (reference sequence). V shed 3 bases and J 3 bases; nucleotides not matched to a gene: 5. CDR3 in amino acids: CASSMMTGPNQPQHF. As DNA, the CDR3 is TGTGCCAGTAGTATGATGACAGGGCCCAATCAGCCCCAGCATTTT.

The chain uses TRBV5-4 and TRBJ2-1, with a possible D match to TRBD1 (6 bases). V was cut by 9 bases and J by 2 bases, with 12 bases left in between. CDR1 and CDR2 from the germline V gene are SGHNT and YYREEE (reference sequence). The CDR3 is made up of 13 amino acids. In DNA form, the CDR3 reads TGTGCCACGACACAGGGAACCTACAATGAGCAGTTCTTC. It codes for CATTQGTYNEQFF.

The sample holds one count of this clone. The chain has TRBV7-9 and TRBJ1-1; D uncertain. Per germline, CDR1 SEHNR and CDR2 FQNEAQ (reference sequence). The germline V and J ends were trimmed by 8 bases and 3 bases, with 10 bases remaining between them. This CDR3 region has 12 residues. CDR3 protein: CASGGWDTEAFF. The CDR3, as DNA: TGTGCCAGCGGCGGGTGGGACACTGAAGCTTTCTTT.

The CDR3 protein is CSARQGITDTQYF. The CDR3 DNA is TGCAGCGCTAGACAGGGGATCACAGATACGCAGTATTTT. V is TRBV29-1 and J is TRBJ2-3; TRBD1 agrees at 8 bases. The germline V gene encodes CDR1 SQVTM and CDR2 ANQGSEA. V shed 7 bases and J 2 bases; nucleotides not matched to a gene: 5. The CDR3 totals 13 residues.